This TCR beta chain came from a study of blood T cell repertoires in COVID-19 (dated by TCRdb to the early 2020s). A note on the overall study: Collaborator samples came from the United States, Italy and Spain and covered acute and convalescent phases of COVID-19. Samples were obtained from the ongoing ImmuneRACE study (first 160 participants) and from over 1,000 subjects provided by 6 global collaborators. The dataset comprised deeply sampled blood TCRbeta repertoires from subjects exposed to, actively infected with, or recovered from COVID-19. The prospective study material was composed of cDNA or gDNA derived from T cells, B-cell-depleted T cells, or PBMCs. Where available, HLA class I and class II types were taken from metadata supplied by the sample provider and were not determined by assay-based typing. Sample metadata almost always included a de-identified subject ID, COVID-19 status, age in years and sex. A freely available public database, intended as a resource for researchers studying the immune response to SARS-CoV-2, is where the repertoires were released.

With regard to this clone: Its antigen remains undetermined. Qualities for individual bases were not recorded, and no much larger clone is one base off.

The junction carries 18 bases between V and J, which are trimmed by 8 bases and 6 bases respectively. CDR1 and CDR2 are read off the germline V gene as SNHLY and FYNNEI. The CDR3 contains 14 residues, cysteine and phenylalanine counted. Just CDR3 DNA is preserved here, 42 bases in frame from base 1. Here is what the overall study found, with its caveats: The amount of clinical and demographic metadata varied by source and participant and was provided uncurated.

TCRbeta CDR3 regions were amplified from genomic DNA using the immunoSEQ Assay, a bias-controlled multiplex PCR. The authors' analysis ran thus. The number of nucleated cells in each sample was estimated by amplification of reference gene primers within the assay. To quantify the absolute abundance of each unique TCRbeta CDR3 rearrangement, sequence reads were collapsed and filtered. For each sample, productive Simpson clonality was calculated as the square root of Simpson's diversity index across productive rearrangements. Not all clones reach the TCRdb copy of this immuneACCESS table, which keeps in-frame sequences only. Checked studies attribute under half of the gap to unresolved V genes and leave the rest unexplained. From that table come the V and J calls and clone size; the DNA was used to work out D and trimming. In this sample the table shows around 180,000 clones, roughly 87% of which occur a single time. The ten largest clonotypes hold approximately 2.5% of the sample.

Participants in the prospective study were enrolled through a virtual design, were aged 18 to 89 years, and lived in about 25 United States geographic areas. Cohort assignment in the prospective study relied on participant-reported clinical history from a screening survey and a study questionnaire. Each participant in the prospective study had whole blood, serum and a nasopharyngeal or oropharyngeal swab collected by mobile phlebotomists. Additional blood draws and questionnaires over an approximately 2-month period could optionally be provided by prospective study participants. Before DNA extraction, blood samples from the prospective study were shipped at room temperature or frozen.

This sequence uses TRBV2 and TRBJ2-3; possibly the D gene is TRBD2, per 5 matching bases. Material for sequencing was PBMCs or T cells enriched from blood (not recorded which). The source is a woman between 35 and 50 years old with acute COVID-19. The sequence in DNA is TGTGCCAGCTCCGGGGAAGCCCCTTTTGATACGCAGTATTTT. It specifies CASSGEAPFDTQYF. When the CDR3 is completed using the reference TRBV2 and TRBJ2-3 genes on either side, the full variable domain is EPEVTQTPSHQVTQMGQEVILRCVPISNHLYFYWYRQILGQKVEFLVSFYNNEISEKSEIFDDQFSVERPDGSNFTLKIRSTKLEDSAMYFCASSGEAPFDTQYFGPGTRLTVL.